This T cell receptor (beta chain) derives from a study of T cells in Graves' hyperthyroidism and ophthalmopathy. Looking at the study overall: Any treatment followed the collection of peripheral blood at initial diagnosis. Points from the study as a whole: Appearing also in blood were most of the thyroid clonotypes expanded above 0.001.

Trimming shortened V by 6 bases and J by 6 bases, and 9 bases separated the two germline ends. The CDR3 sequence is 11 residues long. Germline V gene lookup returns CDR1 MNHNS and CDR2 SASEGT. TCR beta CDR3 regions were amplified from RNA transcripts. First-round RT-PCR of the TCR CDR3 relied on the HTBI primer set. TCRdb reanalysed the multiplex PCR reads using MiXCR and keeps one entry per CDR3 protein. The table shows about 380,000 distinct CDR3 sequences, with 15% to 20% occurring only once. As for this clonotype: Its matching antigen is unknown.

Each person with ophthalmopathy scored at least 3 on the Clinical Activity Score, reached NOSPECS grade 4 or higher, and had been ill under 3 months. Diagnoses were made from clinical symptoms, serum measures (thyroxine and TRAb), thyroid ultrasound and orbital computed tomography. V is TRBV6-1 and J is TRBJ2-7; tentative D call: TRBD2 (5 bases). This clonotype originated in a young man with Graves' ophthalmopathy. The specimen sequenced was blood. The CDR3 nucleotides read TGTGCCAGCAGGCTACGGGGCGAGCAGTACTTC. Its translation is CASRLRGEQYF.